These T cell receptor beta chains were read from a single sample in a study of T-cell memory formation after mild COVID-19. TCRdb reprocessed the 5' RACE reads with MiXCR, giving one entry per CDR3 protein. The sample holds 130,000 to 150,000 distinct CDR3 sequences, about 6% seen once. Sequencing used PBMCs or a T cell subset sorted from them (not recorded which). The origin of the receptors is an adult woman who had mild COVID-19 (a few samples of this study predate the infection). Cell type and time point are not known. CDR3s leave out the opening cysteine and the closing phenylalanine or tryptophan. Expanded clones get a size class; other rows say once, few or many, or leave the size out.

size	V	CDR3
NA	TRBV4-2	ASSKRGGGEPTGQY
NA	TRBV2	ASRALGRTNTEAF
NA	TRBV6-5	ASSYRDRGFYGYT
few	TRBV5-1	ASSPGQILSTDTQY
NA	TRBV6-6	ASTHGDVLT
few	TRBV4-1	ASSQETVRGYT
many	TRBV11-3	ASSSGLREQY
many	TRBV5-1	ASSLASTGELF
NA	TRBV18	ASSLLKQETQY
few	TRBV20-1	SAPQAGGLTEAF
many	TRBV10-2	ASRDRVYNEQF
many	TRBV7-9	ASSTPGLAGGSSYNEQF
few	TRBV5-1	ASSPISGGAYNEQF
many	TRBV4-1	ASSPFSGGAGGELF
few	TRBV30	AWSVSRGGQPQH
NA	TRBV19	ASSIDRDLYGYT
few	TRBV24-1	ATSGDGVSGNTIY
NA	TRBV20-1	SARGGSRYGYT
NA	TRBV25-1	ASSESLGASGSGDIQY
few	TRBV18	ASSPSEGLGNQPQH
NA	TRBV5-1	ASSLVTIRTNEQF
many	TRBV5-1	ASSARTEGPYEQY
few	TRBV18	ASSPEGTTNTEAF
few	TRBV6-5	ATRGGATYAYT
NA	TRBV12-3/TRBV12-4	ASSLVTLPWELF
many	TRBV12-3/TRBV12-4	ASSEYKPGNTEAF
many	TRBV7-2	ASSLQVSTDTQY
NA	TRBV2	ASSQRSQGELF
NA	TRBV7-8	ASSLGGQGTQPQH
few	TRBV25-1	ASSVPYGGRAGYEQY
NA	TRBV20-1	SARDLGVSYNEQF
few	TRBV10-3	AISESVEGLN
many	TRBV20-1	SAAHVGKQY
few	TRBV24-1	ATSEAGNTEAF
many	TRBV6-6	ASSYSGLAGETQY